This entry features one T cell receptor (beta chain) sequence. Its antigen is undetermined. RNA transcripts served as the template for amplifying TCR beta CDR3 regions. Researchers ran a first-round RT-PCR on the TCR CDR3 using the HTBI primer set. TCRdb redid the calling of the multiplex PCR reads with MiXCR, one entry per CDR3 protein. The sample comprises fewer than 650,000 distinct CDR3 sequences, more than 13% of which are singletons, and approximately 6.4% rests with the top ten. Active moderate-to-severe ophthalmopathy, Clinical Activity Score at least 3, NOSPECS at least 4, under 3 months' duration. This record comes from a study of T cells in Graves' hyperthyroidism and ophthalmopathy. In the study overall: Blood from the periphery was taken at initial diagnosis, before any treatment. Study results and caveats: The blood repertoire included most of the expanded thyroid clonotypes above 0.001.

Germline CDR1 MDHEN, CDR2 SYDVKM. The CDR3 is 16 amino acids. V was shortened by 6 bases and J by 7 bases, with 25 bases between the two germline ends. The chain carries TRBV28 and TRBJ2-7; unclear D gene. This clonotype was obtained from a woman under 30 with Graves' ophthalmopathy. Sequencing input: blood. CDR3 nucleotides: TGTGCCAGCAGGAGATCTGCGTGGGAACCACTCGGGGAGCAGTACTTC. Amino acid sequence: CASRRSAWEPLGEQYF.